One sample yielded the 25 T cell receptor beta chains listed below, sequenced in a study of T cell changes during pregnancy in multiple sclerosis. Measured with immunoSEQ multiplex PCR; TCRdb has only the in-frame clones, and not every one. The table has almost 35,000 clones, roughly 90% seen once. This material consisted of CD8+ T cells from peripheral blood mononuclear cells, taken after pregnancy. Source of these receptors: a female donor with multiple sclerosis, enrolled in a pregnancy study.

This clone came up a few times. Here the CDR3 DNA reads TGTGCCAGCGGTCGGGAGAACACTGAAGCTTTCTTT. As protein: CASGRENTEAFF. The gene calls are TRBV7-9 and TRBJ1-1; no reliable D call. CDR3 length equals 12 residues. Germline lookup yields CDR1 SEHNR and CDR2 FQNEAQ (reference sequence). Trimming stripped 8 bases from V and 1 base from J, with 8 bases between.

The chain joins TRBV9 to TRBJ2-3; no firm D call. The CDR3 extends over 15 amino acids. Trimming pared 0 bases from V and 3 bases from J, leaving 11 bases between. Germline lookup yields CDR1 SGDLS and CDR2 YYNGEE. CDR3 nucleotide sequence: TGTGCCAGCAGCGTAGGATTGCTGGAGACAGATACGCAGTATTTT. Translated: CASSVGLLETDTQYF. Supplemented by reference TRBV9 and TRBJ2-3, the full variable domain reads DSGVTQTPKHLITATGQRVTLRCSPRSGDLSVYWYQQSLDQGLQFLIQYYNGEERAKGNILERFSAQQFPDLHSELNLSSLELGDSALYFCASSVGLLETDTQYFGPGTRLTVL.

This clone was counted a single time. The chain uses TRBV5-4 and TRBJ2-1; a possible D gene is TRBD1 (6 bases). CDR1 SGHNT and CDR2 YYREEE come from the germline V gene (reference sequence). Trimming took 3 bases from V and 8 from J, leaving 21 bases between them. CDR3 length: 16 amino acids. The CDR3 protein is CASSSLGGRGRDEQFF. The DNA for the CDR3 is TGTGCCAGCAGCTCCCTTGGCGGCAGGGGTAGAGATGAGCAGTTCTTC. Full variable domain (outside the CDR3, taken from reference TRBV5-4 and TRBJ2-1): ETGVTQSPTHLIKTRGQQVTLRCSSQSGHNTVSWYQQALGQGPQFIFQYYREEENGRGNFPPRFSGLQFPNYSSELNVNALELDDSALYLCASSSLGGRGRDEQFFGPGTRLTVL.

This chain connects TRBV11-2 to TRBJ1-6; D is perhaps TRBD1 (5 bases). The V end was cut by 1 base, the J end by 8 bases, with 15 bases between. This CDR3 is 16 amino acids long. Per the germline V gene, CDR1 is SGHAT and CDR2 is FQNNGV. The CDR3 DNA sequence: TGTGCCAGCAGCTTAGTCCCCAGGGCTGGTGATTCACCCCTCCACTTT. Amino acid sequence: CASSLVPRAGDSPLHF.

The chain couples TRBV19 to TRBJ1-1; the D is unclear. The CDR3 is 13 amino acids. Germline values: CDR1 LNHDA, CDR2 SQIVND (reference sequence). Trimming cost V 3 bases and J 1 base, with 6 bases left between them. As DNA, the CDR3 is TGTGCCAGTAGTATCTCTACGAACACTGAAGCTTTCTTT. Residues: CASSISTNTEAFF.

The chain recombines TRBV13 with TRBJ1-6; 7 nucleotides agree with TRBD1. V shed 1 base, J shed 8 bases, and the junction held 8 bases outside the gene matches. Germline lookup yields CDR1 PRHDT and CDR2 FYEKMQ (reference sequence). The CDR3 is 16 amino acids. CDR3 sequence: CASSLVAGQEDSPLHF. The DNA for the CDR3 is TGTGCCAGCAGCTTAGTCGCAGGACAGGAGGATTCACCCCTCCACTTT.

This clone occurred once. CDR3 residues: CASSEYRTNSNQPQHF. The CDR3, as DNA: TGTGCCAGCAGTGAGTATCGGACAAATAGCAATCAGCCCCAGCATTTT. V usage is TRBV2 and J usage is TRBJ1-5; tentatively, D is TRBD1 (5 bases). The CDR3 covers 16 residues. V was clipped by 3 bases and J by 0 bases, with 12 bases between them. Per germline, CDR1 SNHLY and CDR2 FYNNEI.

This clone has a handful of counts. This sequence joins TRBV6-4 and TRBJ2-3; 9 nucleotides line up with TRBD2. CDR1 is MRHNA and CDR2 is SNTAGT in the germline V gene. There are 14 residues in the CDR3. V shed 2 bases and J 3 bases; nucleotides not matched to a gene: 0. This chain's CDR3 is CASSDAGGTDTQYF. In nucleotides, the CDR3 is TGTGCCAGCAGTGACGCGGGGGGGACAGATACGCAGTATTTT.

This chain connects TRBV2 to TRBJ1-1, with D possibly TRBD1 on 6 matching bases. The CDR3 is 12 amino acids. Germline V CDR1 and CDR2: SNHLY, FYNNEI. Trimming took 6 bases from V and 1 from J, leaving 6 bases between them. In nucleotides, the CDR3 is TGTGCCAGCAGACAGGGGAACACTGAAGCTTTCTTT. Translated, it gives CASRQGNTEAFF.

CDR3 DNA: TGTGCCTGGAGGGTGACAGTCTATGGCTACACCTTC. Translation gives CAWRVTVYGYTF. The rearrangement joins TRBV30 to TRBJ1-2; tentatively, D is TRBD1 (5 bases). The V gene lost 3 bases and the J gene lost 4 bases, with 9 bases spanning the gap. CDR3 length: 12 residues. Germline V CDR1 and CDR2: GTSNPN, SVGIG (reference sequence).

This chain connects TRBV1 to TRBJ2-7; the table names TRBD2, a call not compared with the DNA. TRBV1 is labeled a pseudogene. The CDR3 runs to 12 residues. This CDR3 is CTSSPDCYEQYF. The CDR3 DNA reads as TGCACCAGCAGCCCGGACTGCTACGAGCAGTACTTC.

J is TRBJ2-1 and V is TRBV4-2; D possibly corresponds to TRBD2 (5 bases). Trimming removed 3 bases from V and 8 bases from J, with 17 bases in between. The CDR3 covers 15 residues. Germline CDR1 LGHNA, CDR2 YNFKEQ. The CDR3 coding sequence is TGTGCCAGCAGCCAGACTACCCGGGCCGGCGATGAGCAGTTCTTC. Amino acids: CASSQTTRAGDEQFF.

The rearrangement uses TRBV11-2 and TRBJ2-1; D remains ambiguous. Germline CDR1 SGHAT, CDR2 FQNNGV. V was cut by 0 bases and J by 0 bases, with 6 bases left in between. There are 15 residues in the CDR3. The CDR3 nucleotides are TGTGCCAGCAGCTTAGACTTAGTCTCCTACAATGAGCAGTTCTTC. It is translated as CASSLDLVSYNEQFF.

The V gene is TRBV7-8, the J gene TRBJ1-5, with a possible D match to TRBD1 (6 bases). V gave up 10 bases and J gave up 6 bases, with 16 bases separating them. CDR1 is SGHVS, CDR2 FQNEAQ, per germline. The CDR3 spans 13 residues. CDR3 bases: TGTGCCACCGCCAAGGGGGATAGTCAGCCCCAGCATTTT. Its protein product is CATAKGDSQPQHF.

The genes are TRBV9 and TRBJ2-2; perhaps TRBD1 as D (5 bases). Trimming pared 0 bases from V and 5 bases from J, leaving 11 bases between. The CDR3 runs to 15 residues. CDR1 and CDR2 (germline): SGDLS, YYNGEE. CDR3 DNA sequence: TGTGCCAGCAGCGTAGAACAGGCTCGGACCGGGGAGCTGTTTTTT. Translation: CASSVEQARTGELFF.

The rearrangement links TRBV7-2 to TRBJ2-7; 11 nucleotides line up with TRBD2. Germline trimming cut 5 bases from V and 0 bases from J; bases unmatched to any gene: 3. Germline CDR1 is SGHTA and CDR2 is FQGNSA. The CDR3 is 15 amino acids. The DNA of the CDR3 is TGTGCCAGCAGCGGGACTAGCGGCGTCTCCTACGAGCAGTACTTC. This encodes CASSGTSGVSYEQYF.

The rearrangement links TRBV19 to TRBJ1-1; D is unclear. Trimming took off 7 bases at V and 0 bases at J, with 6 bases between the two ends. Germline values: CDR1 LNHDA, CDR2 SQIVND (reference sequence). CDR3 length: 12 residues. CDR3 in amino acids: CASNQVNTEAFF. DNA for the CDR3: TGTGCCAGTAACCAGGTGAACACTGAAGCTTTCTTT.

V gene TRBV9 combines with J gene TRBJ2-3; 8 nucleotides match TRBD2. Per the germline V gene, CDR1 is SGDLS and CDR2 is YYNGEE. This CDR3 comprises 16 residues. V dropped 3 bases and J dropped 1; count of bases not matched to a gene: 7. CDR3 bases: TGTGCCAGCAGCGGACCCCTGCGGGGGGGCACAGATACGCAGTATTTT. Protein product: CASSGPLRGGTDTQYF.

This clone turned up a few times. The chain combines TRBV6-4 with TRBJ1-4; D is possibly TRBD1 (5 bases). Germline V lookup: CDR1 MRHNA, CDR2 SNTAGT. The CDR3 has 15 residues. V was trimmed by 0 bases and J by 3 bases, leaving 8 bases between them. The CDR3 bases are TGTGCCAGCAGTGACTCCGCGGGGGCTAATGAAAAACTGTTTTTT. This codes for CASSDSAGANEKLFF.

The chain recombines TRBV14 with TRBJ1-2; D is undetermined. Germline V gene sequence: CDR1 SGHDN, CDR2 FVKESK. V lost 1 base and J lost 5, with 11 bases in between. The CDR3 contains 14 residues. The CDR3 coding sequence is TGTGCCAGCAGCCAAGTTGACTGGAGTTATGGCTACACCTTC. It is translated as CASSQVDWSYGYTF.

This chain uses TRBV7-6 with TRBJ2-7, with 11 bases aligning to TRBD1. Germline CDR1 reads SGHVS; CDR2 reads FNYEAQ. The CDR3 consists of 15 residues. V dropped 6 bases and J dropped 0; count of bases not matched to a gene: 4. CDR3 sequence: CASREGTGGSYEQYF. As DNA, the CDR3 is TGTGCCAGCAGGGAAGGGACAGGGGGCTCCTACGAGCAGTACTTC.

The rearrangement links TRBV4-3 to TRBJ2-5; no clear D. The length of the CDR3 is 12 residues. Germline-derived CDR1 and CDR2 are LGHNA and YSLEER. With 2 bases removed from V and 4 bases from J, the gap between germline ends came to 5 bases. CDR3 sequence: CASSQFGETQYF. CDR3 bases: TGCGCCAGCAGCCAATTCGGAGAGACCCAGTACTTC.

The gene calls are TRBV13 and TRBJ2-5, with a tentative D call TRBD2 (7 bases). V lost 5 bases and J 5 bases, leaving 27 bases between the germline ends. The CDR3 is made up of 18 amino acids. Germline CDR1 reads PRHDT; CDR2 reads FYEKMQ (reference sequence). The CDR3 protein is CASSPLGRGLGSGETQYF. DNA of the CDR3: TGTGCCAGCAGCCCCCTCGGGCGGGGGCTGGGTTCAGGGGAGACCCAGTACTTC.

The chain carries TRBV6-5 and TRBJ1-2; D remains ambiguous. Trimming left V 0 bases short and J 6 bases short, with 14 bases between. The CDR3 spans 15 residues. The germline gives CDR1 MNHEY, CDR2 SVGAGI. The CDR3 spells CASSYSSKRWNGYTF. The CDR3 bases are TGTGCCAGCAGTTACTCGAGTAAGCGGTGGAATGGCTACACCTTC.

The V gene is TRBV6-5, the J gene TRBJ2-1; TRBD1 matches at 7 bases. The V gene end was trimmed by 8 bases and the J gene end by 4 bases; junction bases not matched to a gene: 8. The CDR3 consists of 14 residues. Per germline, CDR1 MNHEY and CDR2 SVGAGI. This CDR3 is CASQEGAQYNEQFF. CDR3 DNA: TGTGCCAGCCAAGAGGGGGCCCAATACAATGAGCAGTTCTTC.